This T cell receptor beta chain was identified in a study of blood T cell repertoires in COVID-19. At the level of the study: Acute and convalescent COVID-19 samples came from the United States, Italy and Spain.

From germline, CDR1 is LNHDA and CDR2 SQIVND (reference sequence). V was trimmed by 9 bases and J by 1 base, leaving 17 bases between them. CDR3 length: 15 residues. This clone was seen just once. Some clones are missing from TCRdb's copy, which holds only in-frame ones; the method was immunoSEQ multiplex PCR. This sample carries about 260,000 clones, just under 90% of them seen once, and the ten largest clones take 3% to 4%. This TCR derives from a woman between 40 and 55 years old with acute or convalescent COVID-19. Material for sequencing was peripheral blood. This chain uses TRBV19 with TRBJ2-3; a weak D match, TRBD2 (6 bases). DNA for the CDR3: TGTGCCAGCCCGCTGACTAGGCGGTGCACAGATACGCAGTATTTT. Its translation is CASPLTRRCTDTQYF.